These 2 T cell receptor beta chains share one sample of origin, sequenced in a study of T cells after yellow fever vaccination (dated by TCRdb to the late 2010s). The intended sense of this specimen's treatment or condition label: live attenuated yellow fever vaccine strain. Library method: 5' RACE. Instrument on record: Illumina NovaSeq 6000. TCRdb trimmed public reads at Q25 via fastp, called clones via MiXCR and kept in-frame beta chains. CDR3 protein sequences are deduplicated, and each keeps its most common genes and DNA. This sample has around 320,000 distinct CDR3 sequences in its table, and around a tenth of those were observed once. Roughly 3% of the sample lies in the top ten. The specimen was CD4+ T cells sorted from PBMCs, collected 45 days after the yellow fever booster vaccination. All receptors derive from a man aged 18 to 30 who received the YFV17D yellow fever vaccine.

V and J are TRBV6-2 or TRBV6-3 and TRBJ2-3, with 8 bases lining up with TRBD1. The trim removed 4 bases at V and 1 base at J, leaving 7 bases unmatched. This CDR3 spans 16 amino acids. In germline, CDR1 is MNHEY, CDR2 SVGEGT. The CDR3 sequence: CASSSGSRGRTDTQYF. The CDR3 bases are TGTGCCAGCAGTTCCGGGAGCAGGGGGCGCACAGATACGCAGTATTTT.

This clonotype was recorded a few times. The chain recombines TRBV12-3 or TRBV12-4 with TRBJ2-5; D could derive from TRBD1 or TRBD2 (5 bases each). The length of the CDR3 is 13 residues. Trimming removed 6 bases from V and 7 bases from J, with 15 bases in between. DNA of the CDR3: TGTGCCAGCAGAGCCAGGGATGGGGGGACCCAGTACTTC. It is translated as CASRARDGGTQYF.